The 21 T cell receptor beta chains below come from one sample, sequenced in a study of read filtering for tumor transcriptome and immune sequencing. This library used roughly 400 ng RNA and molecular barcoded adaptors spanning alpha/delta and beta/gamma chains. TCRdb recomputed calls from the reads with MiXCR, one row per CDR3 protein. The sample has approximately 58,000 distinct CDR3 sequences, 12% seen once. The sequenced material came from a population of CD138-negative cells sorted from bone marrow. The receptor set was obtained from a donor aged 40 or older with multiple myeloma.

This clonotype was recorded at least ten times. The chain employs TRBV20-1 and TRBJ1-5; the match to TRBD1 covers 9 bases. Trimming at V came to 3 bases and at J to 2 bases, leaving 5 bases not matched to a gene. The CDR3 is 15 amino acids. Germline V gene sequence: CDR1 DFQATT, CDR2 SNEGSKA (reference sequence). CDR3: CSARLDRGGNQPQHF. Here the CDR3 DNA reads TGCAGTGCTAGGTTAGACAGGGGGGGCAATCAGCCCCAGCATTTT.

This clonotype was observed many times. The CDR3 is CSVTGSGANVLTF. Written as DNA, the CDR3 is TGCAGCGTTACGGGCTCTGGGGCCAACGTCCTGACTTTC. The genes are TRBV29-1 and TRBJ2-6; no clear D gene. Trimming left V 5 bases short and J 0 bases short, with 5 bases between. Germline CDR1 is SQVTM and CDR2 is ANQGSEA. The length of the CDR3 is 13 residues.

This clonotype was recorded many times. V and J are TRBV12-3 or TRBV12-4 and TRBJ2-5; 7 bases line up with TRBD1. The CDR3 runs 13 residues. The ends lost 4 bases at V and 4 bases at J; junction bases unmatched: 3. As DNA, the CDR3 is TGTGCCAGCAGTTCCCGGGACAGAGAGACCCAGTACTTC. Amino acid sequence: CASSSRDRETQYF.

This clonotype has only a few counts. Since a much larger clone is just one base distant, this may be a read error. This chain connects TRBV20-1 to TRBJ2-1, with 7 bases lining up with TRBD2. J gave up 8 bases and V 4 bases, and 17 bases lay outside the gene matches. Per the germline V gene, CDR1 is DFQATT and CDR2 is SNEGSKA (reference sequence). There are 16 residues in the CDR3. The DNA of the CDR3 is TGCAGTGCTACCCCACAACTAGCGAGGTTTCCTTATGAGCAGTTCTTC. It translates to CSATPQLARFPYEQFF.

This clonotype was recorded many times. The V call is TRBV2, the J call TRBJ2-7, with 8 bases aligning to TRBD1. Germline CDR1 SNHLY, CDR2 FYNNEI. There are 14 residues in the CDR3. V was clipped by 6 bases and J by 0 bases; unmatched bases: 4. CDR3 loop: CASRGQVSSYEQYF. The CDR3 bases are TGTGCCAGCAGGGGACAGGTTAGCTCCTACGAGCAGTACTTC.

This clonotype has ten or more counts. V is TRBV11-2 and J is TRBJ2-1; the D gene is possibly TRBD2 (5 bases). The CDR3 totals 15 residues. The germline CDR1 and CDR2 sequences are SGHAT and FQNNGV. Trimming took 2 bases from V and 2 from J, leaving 10 bases between them. The CDR3 loop is CASSLFSDPYNEQFF. DNA for the CDR3: TGTGCCAGCAGCTTATTTAGCGACCCCTACAATGAGCAGTTCTTC.

J is TRBJ2-2 and V is TRBV9; 9 bases agree with TRBD2. Germline assignment: CDR1 SGDLS and CDR2 YYNGEE. This CDR3 is 16 amino acids long. V shed 0 bases, J shed 7 bases, and the junction held 7 bases outside the gene matches. Here the CDR3 DNA reads TGTGCCAGCAGCGTAGATACTAGCGGGCGTTTCGGGGAGCTGTTTTTT. As protein: CASSVDTSGRFGELFF.

In this sample, this clonotype turned up many times. The chain recombines TRBV30 with TRBJ1-6, with 8 bases fitting TRBD1. CDR1 GTSNPN and CDR2 SVGIG come from the germline V gene (reference sequence). This CDR3 contains 14 residues. The V segment lost 0 bases and the J segment 9 bases; nucleotides outside the gene matches: 4. CDR3 amino acids: CAWSVRGQASPLHF. CDR3 DNA sequence: TGTGCCTGGAGTGTACGGGGACAGGCTTCACCCCTCCACTTT.

This clonotype was seen ten or more times. This rearrangement joins TRBV18 to TRBJ1-4, with D uncertain. V was shortened by 6 bases and J by 0 bases, with 8 bases between the two germline ends. The germline V gene encodes CDR1 KGHSH and CDR2 LQKENI. There are 14 residues in the CDR3. The CDR3 DNA is TGTGCCAGCTCGCCAGGATCAACTAATGAAAAACTGTTTTTT. Protein product: CASSPGSTNEKLFF.

This clonotype occurred many times. The V call is TRBV5-1, the J call TRBJ1-1; perhaps TRBD1 as D (6 bases). The length of the CDR3 is 15 residues. Trimming left V 0 bases short and J 4 bases short, with 13 bases between. CDR1 SGHRS and CDR2 YFSETQ come from the germline V gene. CDR3 coding DNA: TGCGCCAGCAGCTTGGAGGGGGGCCACTTCACTGAAGCTTTCTTT. This codes for CASSLEGGHFTEAFF.

This clonotype has a handful of counts. A much more abundant neighbour one base away suggests this may be a read error. A read error is likely, as this CDR3 ends without the conserved phenylalanine or tryptophan. The limits of the CDR3 on the DNA are not certain, so only TCRdb's listed CDR3 is given. The J gene is TRBJ2-1, the V gene TRBV20-1; the table assigns TRBD1, which was not confirmed against the DNA. Germline-derived CDR1 and CDR2 are DFQATT and SNEGSKA (reference sequence). Termini included, the CDR3 measures 9 amino acids. The CDR3 region is CSARDREFL.

This clonotype was recorded at least ten times. The gene calls are TRBV6-2 or TRBV6-3 and TRBJ2-1; D possibly matches TRBD1 or TRBD2 (5 bases each). Germline-derived CDR1 and CDR2 are MNHEY and SVGEGT. The CDR3 contains 14 residues. Deletions cut 2 bases from V and 4 bases from J, with 9 bases between. The CDR3 spells CASSYGWGYNEQFF. In DNA, the CDR3 is TGTGCCAGCAGTTACGGTTGGGGGTACAATGAGCAGTTCTTC.

This clonotype was seen many times. The chain carries TRBV24-1 and TRBJ2-7, with 9 nucleotides matching TRBD1. Germline trimming cut 3 bases from V and 2 bases from J; bases unmatched to any gene: 7. Germline V gene lookup returns CDR1 KGHDR and CDR2 SFDVKD. The CDR3 runs to 16 residues. For the CDR3, the DNA is TGTGCCACCAGTGATGTATCCGGGACAGGGACCTACGAGCAGTACTTC. Protein: CATSDVSGTGTYEQYF.

This clonotype was seen many times. The chain uses TRBV11-1 and TRBJ1-1; 7 nucleotides agree with TRBD1. This CDR3 region has 15 residues. J gave up 5 bases and V 5 bases, and 11 bases lay outside the gene matches. Germline values: CDR1 SGHAT, CDR2 FQDESV (reference sequence). The CDR3 sequence is CASSPRQGSRTEAFF. The CDR3 coding sequence is TGTGCCAGCAGCCCTCGACAGGGAAGTCGGACTGAAGCTTTCTTT.

A remark on this clonotype: The junction departs from the called germline gene at one end, perhaps through a read error. The V and J genes are TRBV7-3 and TRBJ2-1, with TRBD2 matching 8 bases. The V gene's germline CDR1 is SGHTA and CDR2 FQGTGA. There are 19 residues in the CDR3. CDR3 in DNA: TGTGCCAGCAGCCTTCAGGCCATAGCGGGGTGGAGCCCCTACAATGAGCAGCTCTTC. Translating gives CASSLQAIAGWSPYNEQLF.

This clonotype was seen repeatedly, ten times or more. This rearrangement joins TRBV4-2 to TRBJ1-5; 9 bases are a match to TRBD1. The CDR3 runs 16 residues. Trimming removed 0 bases from V and 3 bases from J; junction bases left unmatched: 3. Germline V CDR1 and CDR2: LGHNA, YNFKEQ. The CDR3 DNA reads TGTGCCAGCAGCCAAGATGCACAGGGGGCCAATCAGCCCCAGCATTTT. It specifies CASSQDAQGANQPQHF.

This clonotype was seen a few times. A single base separates this from a much larger clone, so it may be a read error. This rearrangement joins TRBV20-1 to TRBJ2-7, with D perhaps TRBD2 (5 bases). The CDR3 sequence is 15 residues long. Germline lookup yields CDR1 DFQATT and CDR2 SNEGSKA (reference sequence). Trimming took off 6 bases at V and 9 bases at J, with 27 bases between the two ends. The CDR3 DNA is TGCAGTGCCCGCGCGCCAAGGACTCCCGGTATCAGGCAGTACTTC. Translation gives CSARAPRTPGIRQYF.

This clonotype showed up many times. The chain employs TRBV5-5 and TRBJ1-1, with a possible D match to TRBD1 (5 bases). The germline V gene has CDR1 SGHKS and CDR2 YYEKEE (reference sequence). V was cut by 3 bases and J by 2 bases, with 14 bases left in between. This CDR3 is 15 amino acids long. CDR3 DNA: TGTGCCAGCAGCTACCGACAGAAGCCAAACACTGAAGCTTTCTTT. It encodes CASSYRQKPNTEAFF.

This clonotype was seen only a few times. A clone one base away is much larger, so this may be a read error. The chain uses TRBV5-6 and TRBJ1-1; 10 nucleotides align to TRBD1. CDR3 size: 16 residues. With V trimmed by 4 bases and J by 5 bases, 11 bases remained unmatched. Germline lookup yields CDR1 SGHDT and CDR2 YYEEEE. This CDR3 reads CASSGRQGAIKTEAFF. CDR3 nucleotide sequence: TGTGCCAGCAGCGGGAGACAGGGGGCGATTAAAACTGAAGCTTTCTTT.

This clonotype was recorded at least ten times. The chain has TRBV12-3 or TRBV12-4 and TRBJ1-5; D is unresolved. The germline V and J ends were trimmed by 3 bases and 0 bases, with 6 bases remaining between them. The length of the CDR3 is 14 residues. The DNA for the CDR3 is TGTGCCAGCAGTTTTTTAGGTAGCAATCAGCCCCAGCATTTT. Its protein product is CASSFLGSNQPQHF.

This clonotype was detected many times. This rearrangement joins TRBV19 to TRBJ2-3; TRBD1 matches at 8 bases. The CDR3 spans 15 residues. V was pared by 7 bases and J by 4 bases, with 10 bases of the junction left unmatched. The V gene's germline CDR1 is LNHDA and CDR2 SQIVND (reference sequence). The CDR3 reads CASTTGTGYSDTQYF. CDR3 coding DNA: TGTGCCAGTACGACCGGGACAGGCTACTCAGATACGCAGTATTTT. The complete variable domain, with remaining parts taken from reference TRBV19 and TRBJ2-3, reads DGGITQSPKYLFRKEGQNVTLSCEQNLNHDAMYWYRQDPGQGLRLIYYSQIVNDFQKGDIAEGYSVSREKKESFPLTVTSAQKNPTAFYLCASTTGTGYSDTQYFGPGTRLTVL.